This TCR beta chain was recovered during a study of T cells in localized non-small cell lung cancer. Study results and caveats: Highest T cell clonality was seen in uninvolved adjacent lung, surpassing that measured in tumor.

The CDR3 covers 13 residues. V was trimmed by 6 bases and J by 10 bases, leaving 17 bases between them. CDR1 is LGHNA, CDR2 YNFKEQ, per germline. A note on this clone: Its antigen is not known.

Using immunoSEQ multiplex PCR, the repertoire was profiled, and TCRdb retains in-frame clones only, with some absent. The profile covers tens of thousands of clones, with about 81% appearing a single time and roughly 1.4% taken by the ten largest. The clonotype was recovered from a female donor of 60 years or more with stage I lung adenocarcinoma. The chain joins TRBV4-2 to TRBJ2-3; D not resolved. The starting material was peripheral blood, obtained before any cancer treatment. This CDR3 reads CASSRHSGGSQYF. DNA for the CDR3: TGTGCCAGCAGTCGGCATAGTGGCGGCTCGCAGTATTTT.